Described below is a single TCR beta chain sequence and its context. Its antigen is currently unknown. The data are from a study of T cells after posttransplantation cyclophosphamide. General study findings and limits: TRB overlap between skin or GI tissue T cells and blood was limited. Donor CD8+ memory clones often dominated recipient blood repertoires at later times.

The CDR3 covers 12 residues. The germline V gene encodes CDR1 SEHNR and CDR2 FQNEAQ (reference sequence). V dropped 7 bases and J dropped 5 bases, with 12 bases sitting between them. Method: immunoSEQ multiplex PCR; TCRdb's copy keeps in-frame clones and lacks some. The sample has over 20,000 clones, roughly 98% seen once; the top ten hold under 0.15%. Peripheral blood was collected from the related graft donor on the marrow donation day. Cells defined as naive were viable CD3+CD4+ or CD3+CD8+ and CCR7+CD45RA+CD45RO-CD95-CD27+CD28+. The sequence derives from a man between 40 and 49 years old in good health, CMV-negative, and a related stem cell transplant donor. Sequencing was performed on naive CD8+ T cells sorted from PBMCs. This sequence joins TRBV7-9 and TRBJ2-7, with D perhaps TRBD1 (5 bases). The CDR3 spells CASTARVDEQYF. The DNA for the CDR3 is TGTGCCAGCACCGCCAGGGTTGACGAGCAGTACTTC.